The 20 T cell receptor beta chains listed next were all sequenced from one sample in a study of cytomegalovirus exposure and HLA in healthy donors. PCR employed 60 Vbeta and 13 Jbeta primers. Data came from immunoSEQ multiplex PCR; TCRdb stores just in-frame clones and leaves some out. Of about 130,000 clones listed, about 80% are singletons. Sequenced material: PBMCs. The receptors stem from a girl aged 2-15 years in good health and CMV-seronegative.

The CDR3 DNA follows: TGTGCCAGCAGTTTTGGGCCAGATACTAACACCGGGGAGCTGTTTTTT. This encodes CASSFGPDTNTGELFF. V gene TRBV27 combines with J gene TRBJ2-2; no firm D call. CDR3 size: 16 residues. Trimming shortened V by 3 bases and J by 2 bases, and 13 bases separated the two germline ends. The germline gives CDR1 MNHEY, CDR2 SMNVEV (reference sequence).

The gene calls are TRBV6-6 and TRBJ1-5; D gene ambiguous. Trimming took 5 bases from V and 1 from J, leaving 12 bases between them. This CDR3 comprises 15 residues. Germline CDR1 and CDR2: MNHNY and SVGAGI (reference sequence). Here the CDR3 DNA reads TGTGCCAGCAGTCCCCTTATTGAGAGCAATCAGCCCCAGCATTTT. It is translated as CASSPLIESNQPQHF.

The genes are TRBV19 and TRBJ1-4; tentative D call: TRBD1 (6 bases). The V gene lost 0 bases and the J gene lost 13 bases, with 15 bases spanning the gap. From germline, CDR1 is LNHDA and CDR2 SQIVND (reference sequence). The CDR3 is 14 amino acids. The CDR3 here is CASSIDGVTGRLFF. CDR3 nucleotides: TGTGCCAGTAGTATAGATGGGGTGACAGGACGACTGTTTTTT.

J is TRBJ2-5 and V is TRBV18; D may be TRBD1 (6 bases). CDR1 and CDR2 (germline): KGHSH, LQKENI. This CDR3 is built from 16 residues. The V gene lost 5 bases and the J gene lost 0 bases, with 16 bases spanning the gap. CDR3 protein: CASSNRETGYQETQYF. In DNA, the CDR3 is TGTGCCAGCTCAAATCGTGAAACAGGGTACCAAGAGACCCAGTACTTC.

The V call is TRBV29-1, the J call TRBJ2-3, with D possibly TRBD1 on 6 matching bases. Trimming stripped 8 bases from V and 2 bases from J, with 17 bases between. Germline loops: CDR1 SQVTM, CDR2 ANQGSEA. The CDR3 loop spans 14 amino acids. The CDR3 DNA reads as TGCAGCTTACGACAGGCACTCTACACAGATACGCAGTATTTT. This gives the protein CSLRQALYTDTQYF.

This clone was found once. The chain joins TRBV5-6 to TRBJ2-2; tentative D call: TRBD1 (5 bases). Looked up from germline, CDR1 is SGHDT and CDR2 is YYEEEE. This CDR3 has 16 amino acids. The ends were cut back, 2 bases at V and 3 bases at J, with 14 bases in the middle. In DNA form, the CDR3 reads TGTGCCAGCAGCTTTGGGGCTGTACCTTACACCGGGGAGCTGTTTTTT. Amino acids: CASSFGAVPYTGELFF.

The rearrangement uses TRBV7-9 and TRBJ2-1, with D maybe TRBD2 (6 bases). The CDR3 is made up of 15 amino acids. Trimming took 1 base from V and 3 from J, leaving 10 bases between them. Germline V gene lookup returns CDR1 SEHNR and CDR2 FQNEAQ (reference sequence). The CDR3 coding sequence is TGTGCCAGCAGCTTAGGGACTATACTCTACAATGAGCAGTTCTTC. Translated, it gives CASSLGTILYNEQFF.

The chain joins TRBV7-9 to TRBJ2-2; 9 nucleotides match TRBD1. This CDR3 spans 15 amino acids. With 8 bases clipped from V and 5 bases from J, the junction kept 9 bases outside the gene matches. The germline V gene has CDR1 SEHNR and CDR2 FQNEAQ (reference sequence). This CDR3 is CASEPGQGRTGELFF. CDR3 DNA: TGTGCCAGCGAACCGGGACAGGGACGGACCGGGGAGCTGTTTTTT.

The chain uses TRBV5-8 and TRBJ1-3, with 8 bases that match TRBD1. Unmatched junction bases numbered 1, after V lost 0 bases and J lost 2 bases. The CDR3 is 15 residues long. CDR1 and CDR2 (germline): SGHTS, YDEGEE. This chain's CDR3 is CASSLVRGPGNTIYF. Here the CDR3 DNA reads TGTGCCAGCAGCTTGGTCAGGGGGCCTGGAAACACCATATATTTT.

The rearrangement joins TRBV6-1 to TRBJ2-5; 8 bases match TRBD2. In germline, CDR1 is MNHNS, CDR2 SASEGT. The CDR3 covers 14 residues. The V segment lost 7 bases and the J segment 5 bases; nucleotides outside the gene matches: 9. The CDR3 loop is CASTGGGMKETQYF. CDR3 sequence (DNA): TGTGCCAGCACCGGGGGGGGTATGAAGGAGACCCAGTACTTC.

The genes are TRBV2 and TRBJ1-1, with D possibly matching TRBD1 (5 bases). The CDR3 is 14 amino acids. Trimming removed 4 bases at V and 8 bases at J, with 17 bases between. The germline V gene encodes CDR1 SNHLY and CDR2 FYNNEI. CDR3 coding DNA: TGTGCCAGCAGTGTTAGTCGGTCAGGGATAGAAGCTTTCTTT. Translated, it gives CASSVSRSGIEAFF.

The rearrangement uses TRBV4-1 and TRBJ1-3; tentative D call: TRBD1 (5 bases). The CDR3 is 17 residues long. Germline V gene sequence: CDR1 MGHRA, CDR2 YSYEKL. V was pared by 3 bases and J by 8 bases, with 23 bases between. CDR3 sequence: CASSHPGGQGGIDTIYF. The CDR3, as DNA: TGCGCCAGCAGCCATCCCGGAGGGCAGGGAGGGATCGACACCATATATTTT.

The chain combines TRBV7-6 with TRBJ2-1, with 7 bases matching TRBD1. The J segment lost 10 bases and the V segment lost 3 bases, leaving 0 bases of the junction unmatched. This CDR3 spans 11 amino acids. Germline values: CDR1 SGHVS, CDR2 FNYEAQ. The CDR3 region has the DNA TGTGCCAGCAGCTTGGACAGGGAGCAGTTCTTC. As protein: CASSLDREQFF.

The V gene is TRBV2, the J gene TRBJ2-5, with D possibly matching TRBD1 (5 bases). The DNA matches TRBJ2-7 better at its end, which makes the J call doubtful. The germline gives CDR1 SNHLY, CDR2 FYNNEI. The CDR3 contains 12 residues. DNA of the CDR3: TGTGCCAGCAAGCAGGGTCTCTACGAGCAGTACTTC. Its translation: CASKQGLYEQYF.

This clone was counted a single time. The CDR3 sequence is CASRPGLAGGGSDTQYF. CDR3 nucleotide sequence: TGTGCCAGCAGACCGGGACTAGCGGGGGGAGGGTCAGATACGCAGTATTTT. The chain is built from TRBV4-2 and TRBJ2-3; 15 nucleotides agree with TRBD2. J was trimmed by 4 bases and V by 6 bases; bases with no gene match: 8. Germline V gene data show CDR1 as LGHNA and CDR2 as YNFKEQ. The CDR3 is 17 residues long.

The rearrangement uses TRBV15 and TRBJ1-2; D might be TRBD1 (5 bases). The CDR3 runs to 15 residues. Germline-derived CDR1 and CDR2 are LNHNV and YYDKDF (reference sequence). Between the trimmed V and J ends, which lost 0 bases and 4 bases, there was a span of 12 bases. CDR3 protein: CATSRDKGLGYGYTF. CDR3 sequence (DNA): TGTGCCACCAGCAGAGACAAGGGACTGGGCTATGGCTACACCTTC.

This clone was picked up one time. The rearrangement joins TRBV9 to TRBJ2-3; TRBD2 matches 9 bases. CDR3 length: 17 residues. The junction had 7 bases not matched to a gene; V was cut back by 0 bases and J by 2 bases. Germline values: CDR1 SGDLS, CDR2 YYNGEE. CDR3 coding DNA: TGTGCCAGCAGCGTAGGGAATAGCGGGAGTTACACAGATACGCAGTATTTT. It is translated as CASSVGNSGSYTDTQYF.

CDR3 amino acids: CASRYGQGVYEQYF. In DNA form, the CDR3 reads TGTGCCAGCCGTTACGGACAGGGAGTCTACGAGCAGTACTTC. The rearrangement joins TRBV2 to TRBJ2-7, with TRBD1 matching 8 bases. The V and J ends lost 8 bases and 3 bases, in that order; junction bases with no gene match: 9. Germline CDR1 and CDR2: SNHLY and FYNNEI. The length of the CDR3 is 14 residues.

CDR3 in DNA: TGTGCCAGCAGCGTAGAAGACGGAGCTAACACTGAAGCTTTCTTT. Translation gives CASSVEDGANTEAFF. The chain recombines TRBV9 with TRBJ1-1, with D unresolved. This CDR3 contains 15 residues. The germline V gene has CDR1 SGDLS and CDR2 YYNGEE. Trimming took off 0 bases at V and 2 bases at J, with 11 bases between the two ends.

The CDR3 nucleotides are TGTGCCACCAGCAGAGTAGAGGGGAACACCGGGGAGCTGTTTTTT. The encoded protein is CATSRVEGNTGELFF. The chain couples TRBV15 to TRBJ2-2, with D possibly matching TRBD2 (5 bases). Germline V CDR1 and CDR2: LNHNV, YYDKDF (reference sequence). The CDR3 has 15 amino acids. The V end lost 1 base, the J end lost 1 base, and 7 bases lay between the germline ends.